The present T cell receptor beta chain was sequenced within a study of monozygotic twins with inflammatory bowel disease. Regarding the study as a whole: IBD patients shared fewer clonotypes with others than healthy twins, especially with disease activity. IBD patients displayed reduced TCRbeta diversity (inverse Simpson) when set against healthy co-twins. The authors found no support for a single strong IBD-associated signal or clonotype.

Staff drew a roughly 2.5 ml blood sample from each donor. As regards this clonotype: Its antigen remains unknown.

TCRdb reprocessed the 5' RACE reads, keeping one entry per CDR3 protein, no DNA. Its table records fewer than 450,000 distinct CDR3 sequences. The CDR3 runs 12 residues. From germline, CDR1 is SGHRS and CDR2 YFSETQ. Sequencing was done on a sample of blood. The chain links TRBV5-1 to TRBJ2-7; TCRdb names TRBD2, which stays unverified in the absence of DNA. The TCR was taken from a human donor with ulcerative colitis or Crohn's disease, or a healthy co-twin of an affected twin (not recorded which). The CDR3 sequence is CASSPDTLATHF.